This T cell receptor beta chain was profiled in a study of tumor-infiltrating lymphocytes in primary liver carcinoma. V lost 2 bases to trimming and J lost 1 base; unmatched junction nucleotides: 9. Looked up from germline, CDR1 is SGHDT and CDR2 is YYEEEE. CDR3 length: 17 residues. Blood RNA was derived from unsorted whole blood, and germline DNA was extracted too. Constant-region priming of approximately 0.55 ug total RNA yielded TCR beta cDNA. Slightly modified ARM-PCR with three nested multiplex PCR rounds yielded TCR beta libraries. It was with TRBV1-TRBV30 forward primers and a C-beta reverse primer that the first two PCR rounds were run, at around 11 cycles each. TCRdb ran MiXCR on the multiplex PCR reads and lists one entry per CDR3 protein. The sample records about 200,000 distinct CDR3 sequences, approximately 64% being singletons. In this sample, this clonotype turned up many times.

This chain joins TRBV5-6 and TRBJ2-3; 8 positions agree with TRBD1. Sequenced: peripheral blood. The TCR comes from an older woman with primary liver carcinoma and hepatitis B virus infection. The CDR3: CASSLYTGTGGTDTQYF. DNA of the CDR3: TGTGCCAGCAGCTTATACACCGGGACAGGAGGCACAGATACGCAGTATTTT.